Below, 27 T cell receptor beta chains from the same sample are listed, as sequenced in a study of T cell responses to AZD1222 COVID-19 vaccine. The table came from immunoSEQ multiplex PCR; TCRdb's copy has only in-frame clones and leaves some out. The profile shows about 140,000 clones, about 87% of them singletons. The material sequenced was peripheral blood, taken on day 0 of AZD1222 vaccination. The receptor source for this set is an adult in good health.

The chain is built from TRBV14 and TRBJ1-5; D remains unclear. There are 13 residues in the CDR3. Germline V gene sequence: CDR1 SGHDN, CDR2 FVKESK. Trimming took off 1 base at V and 6 bases at J, with 7 bases between the two ends. CDR3 DNA sequence: TGTGCCAGCAGCCAAGGGCCCCGTCAGCCCCAGCATTTT. This codes for CASSQGPRQPQHF.

The rearrangement uses TRBV29-1 and TRBJ1-2; D ambiguous. CDR3 length equals 14 residues. V was shortened by 3 bases and J by 4 bases, with 15 bases between the two germline ends. CDR1 is SQVTM and CDR2 is ANQGSEA in the germline V gene. The chain's CDR3 is CSVDALGQAYGYTF. The DNA of the CDR3 is TGCAGCGTTGACGCTCTTGGCCAAGCCTATGGCTACACCTTC.

The chain joins TRBV30 to TRBJ2-2, with D uncertain. The V gene lost 3 bases and the J gene lost 8 bases, with 7 bases spanning the gap. The CDR3 spans 11 residues. CDR1 and CDR2 from the germline V gene are GTSNPN and SVGIG (reference sequence). The CDR3 loop is CAWSGSGELFF. CDR3 DNA: TGTGCCTGGAGCGGATCAGGGGAGCTGTTTTTT. Using reference TRBV30 and TRBJ2-2 for the parts outside the CDR3, the full variable domain is SQTIHQWPATLVQPVGSPLSLECTVEGTSNPNLYWYRQAAGRGLQLLFYSVGIGQISSEVPQNLSASRPQDRQFILSSKKLLLSDSGFYLCAWSGSGELFFGEGSRLTVL.

The chain employs TRBV5-1 and TRBJ2-7; 11 bases line up with TRBD2. This CDR3 comprises 15 residues. The ends lost 4 bases at V and 4 bases at J; junction bases unmatched: 7. Germline V gene data show CDR1 as SGHRS and CDR2 as YFSETQ. The CDR3 nucleotides are TGCGCCAGCAGCCTTGGGGGGACTAGCGGATACGAGCAGTACTTC. Translating it yields CASSLGGTSGYEQYF.

J is TRBJ2-1 and V is TRBV7-3; 8 positions match TRBD2. There are 17 residues in the CDR3. Trimming cost V 5 bases and J 5 bases; bases outside gene matches: 14. In germline, CDR1 is SGHTA, CDR2 FQGTGA. The CDR3: CASSPIPREAGNNEQFF. The DNA for the CDR3 is TGTGCCAGCAGCCCTATTCCGCGGGAGGCGGGGAACAATGAGCAGTTCTTC.

The rearrangement links TRBV19 to TRBJ1-1; 11 nucleotides line up with TRBD1. J was trimmed by 8 bases and V by 7 bases; bases with no gene match: 12. CDR3 length: 15 residues. In germline, CDR1 is LNHDA, CDR2 SQIVND (reference sequence). CDR3 protein: CASIRRVDRGQEAFF. CDR3 in DNA: TGTGCCAGTATAAGGAGGGTGGACAGGGGGCAGGAAGCTTTCTTT. Together with reference TRBV19 and TRBJ1-1, the CDR3 gives the full variable domain: DGGITQSPKYLFRKEGQNVTLSCEQNLNHDAMYWYRQDPGQGLRLIYYSQIVNDFQKGDIAEGYSVSREKKESFPLTVTSAQKNPTAFYLCASIRRVDRGQEAFFGQGTRLTVV.

The V and J genes are TRBV19 and TRBJ2-5; possibly TRBD2 for D (5 bases). The CDR3 length is 15 residues. Germline loops: CDR1 LNHDA, CDR2 SQIVND (reference sequence). Trimming stripped 1 base from V and 2 bases from J, with 11 bases between. The CDR3: CASSIGGAPQETQYF. The CDR3 DNA reads TGTGCCAGTAGTATAGGGGGAGCGCCTCAAGAGACCCAGTACTTC.

This chain uses TRBV7-2 with TRBJ2-3, with TRBD2 identical over 8 bases. Trimming took 4 bases from V and 6 from J; bases not matched to a gene: 9. The CDR3 contains 15 residues. CDR1 is SGHTA, CDR2 FQGNSA, per germline. CDR3: CASSSPSGSADTQYF. In nucleotides, the CDR3 is TGTGCCAGCAGCTCCCCCAGCGGGAGTGCCGATACGCAGTATTTT.

This clone was detected a few times. CDR3 loop: CASRVRAGEYGYTF. CDR3 coding DNA: TGTGCCAGCAGAGTTAGGGCAGGAGAATATGGCTACACCTTC. The rearrangement joins TRBV28 to TRBJ1-2; no reliable D call. Germline CDR1 and CDR2: MDHEN and SYDVKM. V shed 6 bases and J shed 5 bases, with 16 bases lying between them. The CDR3 contains 14 residues.

DNA of the CDR3: TGCGCCAGCAGCCCAAGTCCCGGGACAGGGAGGGTTTTGGAGTTCTTC. It codes for CASSPSPGTGRVLEFF. V gene TRBV4-3 combines with J gene TRBJ2-1; TRBD1 agrees at 9 bases. The V gene's germline CDR1 is LGHNA and CDR2 YSLEER. Germline trimming cut 4 bases from V and 14 bases from J; bases unmatched to any gene: 18. This CDR3 is 16 amino acids long.

The chain joins TRBV7-9 to TRBJ2-7; D remains ambiguous. V was trimmed by 5 bases and J by 6 bases, leaving 8 bases between them. Germline CDR1 reads SEHNR; CDR2 reads FQNEAQ (reference sequence). This CDR3 comprises 11 residues. The CDR3 here is CASSVGAEQYF. The CDR3 nucleotides read TGTGCCAGCAGCGTAGGAGCCGAGCAGTACTTC. Looking up the rest from reference TRBV7-9 and TRBJ2-7 gives the full variable domain: DTGVSQNPRHKITKRGQNVTFRCDPISEHNRLYWYRQTLGQGPEFLTYFQNEAQLEKSRLLSDRFSAERPKGSFSTLEIQRTEQGDSAMYLCASSVGAEQYFGPGTRLTVT.

This chain links TRBV7-2 with TRBJ1-5, with D possibly being TRBD1 (6 bases). From germline, CDR1 is SGHTA and CDR2 FQGNSA. Deletions cut 4 bases from V and 7 bases from J, with 20 bases between. The CDR3 runs to 16 residues. The DNA of the CDR3 is TGTGCCAGCAGCTCGATAGGGGGGTTCAGGGCACAGCCCCAGCATTTT. This sequence encodes CASSSIGGFRAQPQHF.

The rearrangement uses TRBV19 and TRBJ1-1; D is ambiguous. From germline, CDR1 is LNHDA and CDR2 SQIVND (reference sequence). There are 13 residues in the CDR3. V was shortened by 8 bases and J by 0 bases, with 10 bases between the two germline ends. The chain's CDR3 is CASEARLNTEAFF. In nucleotides, the CDR3 is TGTGCCAGTGAGGCAAGGTTGAACACTGAAGCTTTCTTT.

The V and J genes are TRBV7-2 and TRBJ1-1; TRBD1 agrees at 7 bases. Per germline, CDR1 SGHTA and CDR2 FQGNSA. CDR3 size: 18 residues. V lost 1 base and J lost 1; bases outside the gene matches: 12. As DNA, the CDR3 is TGTGCCAGCAGCTTAGTAGGGGTTCGCCGGGACAGGAACACTGAAGCTTTCTTT. Translation: CASSLVGVRRDRNTEAFF.

This chain links TRBV25-1 with TRBJ1-6, with a possible D match to TRBD1 (6 bases). Germline assignment: CDR1 MGHDK and CDR2 SYGVNS. V dropped 7 bases and J dropped 8 bases, with 18 bases sitting between them. The CDR3 spans 15 residues. The CDR3 sequence: CASKEGDIYYSPLHF. CDR3 DNA sequence: TGTGCCAGCAAGGAGGGGGACATTTACTATTCACCCCTCCACTTT. The full variable domain, in which reference TRBV25-1 and TRBJ1-6 provide the parts outside the CDR3, is EADIYQTPRYLVIGTGKKITLECSQTMGHDKMYWYQQDPGMELHLIHYSYGVNSTEKGDLSSESTVSRIRTEHFPLTLESARPSHTSQYLCASKEGDIYYSPLHFGNGTRLTVT.

The rearrangement links TRBV4-2 to TRBJ1-1, with D uncertain. Germline lookup yields CDR1 LGHNA and CDR2 YNFKEQ. This CDR3 comprises 13 residues. V dropped 1 base and J dropped 4 bases, with 7 bases sitting between them. The CDR3 loop is CASSQVQVTEAFF. The CDR3 nucleotides are TGTGCCAGCAGCCAAGTCCAGGTCACTGAAGCTTTCTTT.

This clone has only a few counts. The CDR3 is CATSRVMNGRRVEQFF. CDR3 nucleotide sequence: TGTGCCACCAGCAGAGTGATGAACGGGAGGAGGGTTGAGCAGTTCTTC. The chain uses TRBV15 and TRBJ2-1, with TRBD2 identical over 7 bases. Trimming at V came to 1 base and at J to 9 bases, leaving 12 bases not matched to a gene. Germline V gives CDR1 LNHNV, CDR2 YYDKDF (reference sequence). The CDR3 spans 16 residues.

This clone appeared a single time. This chain joins TRBV6-2 or TRBV6-3 and TRBJ2-1; tentative D call: TRBD2 (6 bases). The V end lost 4 bases, the J end lost 9 bases, and 22 bases lay between the germline ends. From germline, CDR1 is MNHEY and CDR2 SVGEGT. The CDR3 runs to 16 residues. The CDR3, as DNA: TGTGCCAGCAGTTGGTTGCGGGACCCCGACTCAAGTGAGCAGTTCTTC. Its protein is CASSWLRDPDSSEQFF.

The genes are TRBV4-3 and TRBJ2-1; a weak D match, TRBD2 (6 bases). The CDR3 covers 16 residues. Germline V gene lookup returns CDR1 LGHNA and CDR2 YSLEER. Trimming pared 5 bases from V and 0 bases from J, leaving 14 bases between. Here the CDR3 DNA reads TGCGCCAGCAGCTTAAGTCGGGACTCCTCCTACAATGAGCAGTTCTTC. This encodes CASSLSRDSSYNEQFF.

This clone was observed once. V gene TRBV7-2 combines with J gene TRBJ1-2, with 9 bases that match TRBD1. The CDR3 is 12 residues long. From germline, CDR1 is SGHTA and CDR2 FQGNSA. Germline trimming cut 5 bases from V and 8 bases from J; bases unmatched to any gene: 3. Written as DNA, the CDR3 is TGTGCCAGCAGCGCTACAGGGGGCGGCTACACCTTC. The encoded protein is CASSATGGGYTF.

The V gene is TRBV30, the J gene TRBJ1-3, with D tentatively TRBD1 (5 bases). Germline values: CDR1 GTSNPN, CDR2 SVGIG (reference sequence). Trimming pared 8 bases from V and 4 bases from J, leaving 9 bases between. CDR3 length: 11 residues. As DNA, the CDR3 is TGTGCCGGGACGGTAGGAAACACCATATATTTT. Its translation: CAGTVGNTIYF.

This chain joins TRBV19 and TRBJ2-7; D is tentatively TRBD1 or TRBD2 (5 bases each). V was cut by 5 bases and J by 4 bases, with 9 bases left in between. This CDR3 has 12 residues. Germline CDR1 is LNHDA and CDR2 is SQIVND (reference sequence). The CDR3 protein is CASSEGRYEQYF. The CDR3 DNA sequence: TGTGCCAGTAGTGAGGGACGGTACGAGCAGTACTTC.

The rearrangement links TRBV27 to TRBJ2-1; D not certain. The CDR3 is 14 amino acids. Germline values: CDR1 MNHEY, CDR2 SMNVEV (reference sequence). The germline V and J ends were trimmed by 3 bases and 3 bases, with 9 bases remaining between them. This CDR3 is CASSFGVVYNEQFF. Here the CDR3 DNA reads TGTGCCAGCAGTTTCGGAGTAGTCTACAATGAGCAGTTCTTC.

The chain carries TRBV4-1 and TRBJ1-5, with a tentative D call TRBD1 (5 bases). The germline gives CDR1 MGHRA, CDR2 YSYEKL. V gave up 1 base and J gave up 7 bases, with 17 bases separating them. This CDR3 is 16 amino acids long. The CDR3 DNA is TGCGCCAGCAGCCAAGGACCAGGGCAGGCTTCCCAGCCCCAGCATTTT. It is translated as CASSQGPGQASQPQHF.

The rearrangement joins TRBV4-3 to TRBJ1-5; D is unresolved. The CDR3 is made up of 13 amino acids. Germline assignment: CDR1 LGHNA and CDR2 YSLEER. Trimming removed 2 bases from V and 7 bases from J, with 9 bases in between. The CDR3 is CASSQSLGQPQHF. The CDR3 DNA is TGCGCCAGCAGCCAAAGCCTCGGCCAGCCCCAGCATTTT.

This clone was recorded once. V is TRBV7-2 and J is TRBJ1-2; D remains unclear. The CDR3 consists of 15 residues. Looked up from germline, CDR1 is SGHTA and CDR2 is FQGNSA. V was cut by 4 bases and J by 0 bases, with 12 bases left in between. The CDR3 reads CASSSSGTTNYGYTF. DNA of the CDR3: TGTGCCAGCAGCTCATCAGGCACTACTAACTATGGCTACACCTTC.

The chain combines TRBV5-6 with TRBJ2-7; 10 nucleotides line up with TRBD2. This CDR3 spans 16 amino acids. Unmatched junction bases numbered 7, after V lost 1 base and J lost 3 bases. Germline values: CDR1 SGHDT, CDR2 YYEEEE. The CDR3, as DNA: TGTGCCAGCAGCTTGAGAAAGGGACTAGCGCTCTACGAGCAGTACTTC. Translation gives CASSLRKGLALYEQYF.